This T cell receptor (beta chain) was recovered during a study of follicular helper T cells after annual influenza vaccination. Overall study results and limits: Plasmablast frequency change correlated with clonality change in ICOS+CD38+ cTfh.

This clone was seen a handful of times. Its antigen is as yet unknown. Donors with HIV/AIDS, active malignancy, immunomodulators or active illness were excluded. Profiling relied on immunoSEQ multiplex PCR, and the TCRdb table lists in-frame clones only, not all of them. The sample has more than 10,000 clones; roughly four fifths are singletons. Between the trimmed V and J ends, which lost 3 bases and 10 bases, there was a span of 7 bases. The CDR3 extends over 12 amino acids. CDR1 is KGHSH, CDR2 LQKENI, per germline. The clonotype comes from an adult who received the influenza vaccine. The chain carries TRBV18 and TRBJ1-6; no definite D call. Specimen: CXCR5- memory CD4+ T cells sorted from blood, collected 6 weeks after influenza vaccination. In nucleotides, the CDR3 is TGTGCCAGCTCACCTGTCGGATCACCCCTCCACTTT. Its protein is CASSPVGSPLHF.